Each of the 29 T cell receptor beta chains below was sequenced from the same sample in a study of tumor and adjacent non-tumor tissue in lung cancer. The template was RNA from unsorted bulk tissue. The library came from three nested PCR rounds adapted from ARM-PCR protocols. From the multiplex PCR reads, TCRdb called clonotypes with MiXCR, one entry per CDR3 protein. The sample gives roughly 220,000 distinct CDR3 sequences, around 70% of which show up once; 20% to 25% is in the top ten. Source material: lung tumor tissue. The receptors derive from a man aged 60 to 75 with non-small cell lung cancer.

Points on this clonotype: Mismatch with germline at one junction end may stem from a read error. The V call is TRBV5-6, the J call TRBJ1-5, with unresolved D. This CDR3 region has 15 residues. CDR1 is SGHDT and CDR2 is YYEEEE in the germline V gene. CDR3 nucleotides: TGTGCCAGCAGCACCTACCAGAGACCCAGGCAGCCACAGCATTTT. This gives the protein CASSTYQRPRQPQHF.

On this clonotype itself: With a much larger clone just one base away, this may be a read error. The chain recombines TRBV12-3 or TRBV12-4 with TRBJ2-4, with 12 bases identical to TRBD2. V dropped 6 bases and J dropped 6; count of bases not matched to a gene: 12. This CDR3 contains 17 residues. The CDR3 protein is CASSPSGRAETRNIQYF. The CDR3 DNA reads TGTGCCAGCAGCCCTAGCGGGAGGGCGGAGACCAGAAACATTCAGTACTTC.

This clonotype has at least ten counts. The CDR3 reads CASSLAGQGIYGTEAFF. The CDR3 nucleotides are TGTGCCAGCAGCTTGGCAGGACAGGGAATTTACGGCACTGAAGCTTTCTTT. The chain has TRBV5-4 and TRBJ1-1; 8 bases agree with TRBD1. This CDR3 region has 17 residues. Germline assignment: CDR1 SGHNT and CDR2 YYREEE (reference sequence). The V segment lost 0 bases and the J segment 4 bases; nucleotides outside the gene matches: 11.

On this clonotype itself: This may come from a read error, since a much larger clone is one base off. The DNA of the CDR3 is TGCAGTGCCCGGAATTTCGGGATAGGAGACTACGAGCAGTACTTC. Translating it yields CSARNFGIGDYEQYF. J is TRBJ2-7 and V is TRBV20-1; tentative D call: TRBD2 (5 bases). Trimming removed 6 bases at V and 3 bases at J, with 21 bases between. The CDR3 consists of 15 residues. Germline lookup yields CDR1 DFQATT and CDR2 SNEGSKA (reference sequence).

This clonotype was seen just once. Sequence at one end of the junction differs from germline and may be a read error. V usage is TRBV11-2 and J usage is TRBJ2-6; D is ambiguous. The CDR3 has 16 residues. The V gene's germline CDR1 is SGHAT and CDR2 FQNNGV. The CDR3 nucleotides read TGTGCCAGCAACTTCCTTTGGGTCTCTGAGGCCAACGTCCTGACTTTC. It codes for CASNFLWVSEANVLTF.

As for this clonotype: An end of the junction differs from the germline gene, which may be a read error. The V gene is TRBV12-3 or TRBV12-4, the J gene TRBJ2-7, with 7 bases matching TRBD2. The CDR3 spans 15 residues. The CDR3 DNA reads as TGTGCCAGCAGTTTAGTACTAGCGCACTCCTACGATCAGTACTTC. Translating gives CASSLVLAHSYDQYF.

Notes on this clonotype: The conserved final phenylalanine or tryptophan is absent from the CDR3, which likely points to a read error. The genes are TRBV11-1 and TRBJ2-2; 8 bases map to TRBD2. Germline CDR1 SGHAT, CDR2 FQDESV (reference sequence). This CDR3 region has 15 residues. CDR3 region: CVSSPWASGSGELFL. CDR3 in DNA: TGTGTCAGCAGCCCCTGGGCTAGCGGGTCCGGGGAGCTGTTTCTT.

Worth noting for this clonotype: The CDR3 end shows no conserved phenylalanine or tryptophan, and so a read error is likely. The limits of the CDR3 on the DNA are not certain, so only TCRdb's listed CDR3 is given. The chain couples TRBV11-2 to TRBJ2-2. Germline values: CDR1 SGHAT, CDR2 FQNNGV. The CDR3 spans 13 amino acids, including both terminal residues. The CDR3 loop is CASSLEANGEVFY.

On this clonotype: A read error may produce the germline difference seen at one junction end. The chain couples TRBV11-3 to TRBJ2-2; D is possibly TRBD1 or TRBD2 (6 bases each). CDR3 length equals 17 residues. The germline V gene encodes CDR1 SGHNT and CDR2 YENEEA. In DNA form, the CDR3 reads TGTGCCAGCAGCCCAGCCGGAGGGGGTAGTTACAACGGGGAGGTGTTTTTT. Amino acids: CASSPAGGGSYNGEVFF.

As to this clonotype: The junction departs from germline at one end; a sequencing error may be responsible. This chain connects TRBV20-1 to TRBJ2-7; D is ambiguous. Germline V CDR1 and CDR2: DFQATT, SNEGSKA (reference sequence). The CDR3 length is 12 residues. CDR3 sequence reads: CCVQPDGYQQYF. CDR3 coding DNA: TGCTGTGTGCAACCAGACGGCTACCAGCAGTACTTC.

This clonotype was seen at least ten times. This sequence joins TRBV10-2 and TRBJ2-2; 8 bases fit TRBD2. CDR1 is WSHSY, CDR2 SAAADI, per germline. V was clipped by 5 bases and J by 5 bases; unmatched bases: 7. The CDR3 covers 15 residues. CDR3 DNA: TGCGCCAGCAGTCCGACTAGCGCGGTAACCGGGGAGCTGTTTTTT. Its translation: CASSPTSAVTGELFF.

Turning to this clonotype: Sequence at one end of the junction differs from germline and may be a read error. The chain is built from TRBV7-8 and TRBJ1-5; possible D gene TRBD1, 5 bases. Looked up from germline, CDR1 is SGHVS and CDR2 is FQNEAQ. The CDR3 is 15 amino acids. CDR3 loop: CAGSQTDSSNQPQHF. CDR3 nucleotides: TGTGCCGGCAGCCAGACAGACTCTAGCAATCAGCCTCAGCATTTT.

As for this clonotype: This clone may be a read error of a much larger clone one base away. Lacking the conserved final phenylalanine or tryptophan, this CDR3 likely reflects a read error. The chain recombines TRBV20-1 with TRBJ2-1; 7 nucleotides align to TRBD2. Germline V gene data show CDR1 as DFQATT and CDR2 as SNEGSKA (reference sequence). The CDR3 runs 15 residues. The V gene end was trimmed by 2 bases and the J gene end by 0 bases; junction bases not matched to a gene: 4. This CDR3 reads CSARLSGFSYNEQFL. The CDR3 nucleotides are TGCAGTGCTAGACTTAGCGGGTTCTCCTACAATGAGCAGTTCCTC.

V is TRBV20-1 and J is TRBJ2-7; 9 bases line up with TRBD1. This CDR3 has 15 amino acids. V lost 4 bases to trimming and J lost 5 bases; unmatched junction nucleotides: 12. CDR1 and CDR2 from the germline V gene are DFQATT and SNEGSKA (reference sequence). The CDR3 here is CSAIRPGQGSNEQYF. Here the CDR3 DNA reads TGCAGTGCTATCAGGCCGGGACAGGGTTCAAACGAGCAGTACTTC.

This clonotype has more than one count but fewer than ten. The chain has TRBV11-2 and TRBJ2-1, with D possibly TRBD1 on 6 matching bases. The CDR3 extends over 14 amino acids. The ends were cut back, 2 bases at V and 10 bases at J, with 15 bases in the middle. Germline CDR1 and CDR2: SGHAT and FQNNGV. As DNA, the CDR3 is TGTGCCAGCAGCTTATTGGGGGCCCCCGCCGAGCAGTTCTTC. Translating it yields CASSLLGAPAEQFF.

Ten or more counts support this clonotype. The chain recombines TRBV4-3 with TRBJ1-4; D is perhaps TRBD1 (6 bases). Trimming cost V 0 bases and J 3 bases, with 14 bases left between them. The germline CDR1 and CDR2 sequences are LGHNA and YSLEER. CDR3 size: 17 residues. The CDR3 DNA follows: TGCGCCAGCAGCCAAGACCCGGGACACGACTCTAATGAAAAACTGTTTTTT. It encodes CASSQDPGHDSNEKLFF.

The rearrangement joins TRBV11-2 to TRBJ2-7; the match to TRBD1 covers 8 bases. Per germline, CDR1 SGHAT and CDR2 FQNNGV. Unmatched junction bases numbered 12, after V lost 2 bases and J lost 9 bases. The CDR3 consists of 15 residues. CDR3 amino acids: CASSLRTGLSYLQYF. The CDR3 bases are TGTGCCAGCAGCTTAAGGACAGGGTTATCTTACTTGCAGTACTTC.

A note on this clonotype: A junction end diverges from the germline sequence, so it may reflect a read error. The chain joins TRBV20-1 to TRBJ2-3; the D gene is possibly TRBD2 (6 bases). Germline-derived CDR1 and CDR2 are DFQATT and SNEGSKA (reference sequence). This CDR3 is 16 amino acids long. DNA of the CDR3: TGCTGTGCTAGAGCTCCCTCGGGACTTGGCACAGATACACAGTATTTT. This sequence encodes CCARAPSGLGTDTQYF.

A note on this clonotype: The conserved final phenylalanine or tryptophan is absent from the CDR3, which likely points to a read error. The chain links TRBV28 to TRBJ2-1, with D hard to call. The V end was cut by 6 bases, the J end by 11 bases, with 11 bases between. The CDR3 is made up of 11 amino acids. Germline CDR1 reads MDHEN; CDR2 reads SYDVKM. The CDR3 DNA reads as TGTGCCAGCAGCCTCCAAAGAAAGCAGTTCTAC. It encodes CASSLQRKQFY.

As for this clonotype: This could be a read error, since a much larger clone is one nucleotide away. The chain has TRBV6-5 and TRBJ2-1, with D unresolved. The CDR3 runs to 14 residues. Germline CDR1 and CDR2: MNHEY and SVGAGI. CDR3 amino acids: CASRPGSSHNEQFF. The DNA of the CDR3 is TGTGCCAGCAGACCAGGCAGCTCCCACAATGAGCAGTTCTTC.

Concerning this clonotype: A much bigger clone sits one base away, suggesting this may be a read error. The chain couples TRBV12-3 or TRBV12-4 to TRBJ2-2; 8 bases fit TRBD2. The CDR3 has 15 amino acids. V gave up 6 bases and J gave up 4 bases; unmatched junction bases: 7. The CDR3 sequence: CASSRLSGTTGELFF. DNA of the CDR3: TGTGCCAGCAGCCGACTTAGCGGGACCACCGGGGAGCTGTTTTTT.

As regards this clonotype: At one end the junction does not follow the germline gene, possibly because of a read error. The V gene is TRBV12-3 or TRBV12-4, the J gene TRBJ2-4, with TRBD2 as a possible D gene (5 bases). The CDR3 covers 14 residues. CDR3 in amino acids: CASSDTLAKNIRYF. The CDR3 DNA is TGTGCCAGCAGTGACACCCTAGCCAAAAACATTCGGTACTTC.

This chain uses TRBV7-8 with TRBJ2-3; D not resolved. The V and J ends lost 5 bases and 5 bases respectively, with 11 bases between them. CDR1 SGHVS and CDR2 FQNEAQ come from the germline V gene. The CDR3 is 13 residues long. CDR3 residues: CASSKERRDTQYF. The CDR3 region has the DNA TGTGCCAGCAGCAAAGAACGACGAGATACGCAGTATTTT.

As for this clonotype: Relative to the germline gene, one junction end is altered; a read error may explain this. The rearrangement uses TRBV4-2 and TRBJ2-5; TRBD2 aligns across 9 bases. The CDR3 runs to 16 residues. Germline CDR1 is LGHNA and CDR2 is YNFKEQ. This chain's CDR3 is CASSQGLAGYQEIQCF. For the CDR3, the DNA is TGTGCCAGCAGCCAGGGCCTAGCGGGGTACCAAGAGATCCAGTGCTTC.

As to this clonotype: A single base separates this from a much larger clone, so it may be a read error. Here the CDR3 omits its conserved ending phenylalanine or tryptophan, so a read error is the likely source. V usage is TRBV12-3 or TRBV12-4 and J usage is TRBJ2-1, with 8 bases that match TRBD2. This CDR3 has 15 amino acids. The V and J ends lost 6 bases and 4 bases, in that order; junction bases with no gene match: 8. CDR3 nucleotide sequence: TGTGCCAGCAGGGTCAGCGGGAGTCCGTACAATGAGCAGTTCATC. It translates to CASRVSGSPYNEQFI.

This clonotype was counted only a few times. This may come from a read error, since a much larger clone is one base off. CDR3 residues: CVSSLGRGFQETQYF. DNA for the CDR3: TGTGTCAGCAGCTTAGGCAGGGGTTTCCAAGAGACCCAGTACTTC. The chain is built from TRBV11-1 and TRBJ2-5; a possible D gene is TRBD1 (6 bases). The CDR3 extends over 15 amino acids. Germline CDR1 is SGHAT and CDR2 is FQDESV (reference sequence).

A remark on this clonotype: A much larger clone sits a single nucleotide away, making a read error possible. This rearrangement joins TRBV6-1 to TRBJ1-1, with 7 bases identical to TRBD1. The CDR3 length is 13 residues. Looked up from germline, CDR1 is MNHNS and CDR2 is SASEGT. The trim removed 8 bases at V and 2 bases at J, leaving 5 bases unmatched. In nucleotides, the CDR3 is TGTGCCAGCGGTGGACAGGACAACACTGAAGCTTTCTTT. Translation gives CASGGQDNTEAFF.

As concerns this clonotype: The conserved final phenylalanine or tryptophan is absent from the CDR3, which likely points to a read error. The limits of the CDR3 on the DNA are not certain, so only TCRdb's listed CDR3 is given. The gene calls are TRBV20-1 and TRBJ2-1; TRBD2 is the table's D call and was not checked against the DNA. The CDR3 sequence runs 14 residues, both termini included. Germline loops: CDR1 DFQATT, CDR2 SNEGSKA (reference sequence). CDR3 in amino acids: CSARGLADYNEQFL.

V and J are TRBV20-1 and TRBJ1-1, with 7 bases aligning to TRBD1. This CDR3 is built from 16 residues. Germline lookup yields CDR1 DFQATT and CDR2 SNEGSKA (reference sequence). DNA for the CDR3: TGCGGTGTTAGAGATGTATTGGGACAGAGGAACACTGAAGCTTTCTTT. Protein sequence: CGVRDVLGQRNTEAFF.